These T cell receptor beta chains were read from a single sample in a study of shared clonotypes between healthy human individuals. Only in-frame clones appear in the TCRdb table, and some are missing; sequencing was by immunoSEQ multiplex PCR. In the table there are hundreds of thousands of clones, around 92% of which are singletons. Sequencing used naive CD8+ T cells sorted from blood. These receptors came from a man aged 30-40 years in good health. Each CDR3 is given with its conserved first and last residue. The D gene is left open where the match is weak.

d_gene | j_gene | v_gene | CDR3nt | CDR3aa
TRBD2 | TRBJ2-1 | TRBV10-3 | TGTGCCATCAGTGTGACTAGCGGAGGTTGGAATGAGCAGTTCTTC | CAISVTSGGWNEQFF
. | TRBJ2-7 | TRBV29-1 | TGCAGCGTTGAAATTCCGGGAGCGCTACGCGAGCAGTACTTC | CSVEIPGALREQYF
TRBD2 | TRBJ2-2 | TRBV27 | TGTGCCAGCAGGGTAGCGGGAGGGCCATTAGGGGAGCTGTTTTTT | CASRVAGGPLGELFF
TRBD2 | TRBJ2-3 | TRBV5-4 | TGTGCCAGCAGCTCAGGACTAGCGGGAGTTTGGCAGTATTTT | CASSSGLAGVWQYF
. | TRBJ1-2 | TRBV15 | TGTGCCACCAGCTCCCTGGGACAAGCACATGGCTACACCTTC | CATSSLGQAHGYTF
. | TRBJ2-7 | TRBV7-9 | TGTGCCAGCAGCCCGGGGGGCCTCACCTACGAGCAGTACTTC | CASSPGGLTYEQYF
. | TRBJ2-7 | TRBV7-9 | TGTGCCAGCAGCTTCACCCCCGGCTCCTCCTCCTACGAGCAGTACTTC | CASSFTPGSSSYEQYF
. | TRBJ1-1 | TRBV7-6 | TGTGCCAGCAGCTTCCCCTCGGACAGCTTGAACACTGAAGCTTTCTTT | CASSFPSDSLNTEAFF
. | TRBJ2-3 | TRBV7-6 | TGTGCCAGCAGCTTAGGGGTTTCTAGCACAGATACGCAGTATTTT | CASSLGVSSTDTQYF
TRBD2 | TRBJ2-1 | TRBV29-1 | TGCAGCGTTGAAGGGGCGGGAGTTGGAAGCTCCTACAATGAGCAGTTCTTC | CSVEGAGVGSSYNEQFF
. | TRBJ2-3 | TRBV5-4 | TGTGCCAGCAGCTGGAAGGGTATAGCAACGCAGTATTTT | CASSWKGIATQYF
TRBD1 | TRBJ2-7 | TRBV28 | TGTGCCAGCAGCCTGACAGGGGACGAGCAGTACTTC | CASSLTGDEQYF
TRBD2 | TRBJ2-1 | TRBV28 | TGTGCCAGCAGCCAATTAGCGGGAGGCATCTCCTACAATGAGCAGTTCTTC | CASSQLAGGISYNEQFF
TRBD1 | TRBJ2-7 | TRBV7-9 | TGTGCCAGCAGCGGGCGACACAGGGGGCCCTCCTACGAGCAGTACTTC | CASSGRHRGPSYEQYF